Listed below are T cell receptor beta chains from one sample, sequenced in a study of blood T cell repertoires in COVID-19. Profiled with immunoSEQ multiplex PCR; TCRdb holds only in-frame clones, not every one. The data contain about 95,000 clones, approximately 84% of them singletons. Sequencing was done on a sample of peripheral blood. The receptor source for this set is a man older than 75 with active or convalescent COVID-19. Both conserved end residues are trimmed from each CDR3. Fields, in order: D gene, J gene, V gene, CDR3 protein. The D gene is left open where the match is weak.

D: TRBD1; J: TRBJ2-3; V: TRBV5-4; CDR3: ASSPSPIRGDTQY
D: -; J: TRBJ1-3; V: TRBV29-1; CDR3: SSRKGDTIY
D: -; J: TRBJ2-2; V: TRBV5-6; CDR3: ASSLAAGSGELF
D: TRBD1; J: TRBJ1-6; V: TRBV6-2/TRBV6-3; CDR3: ASSYIQGGSPLH
D: -; J: TRBJ2-7; V: TRBV1; CDR3: TSSQDLILAGPYEQY
D: -; J: TRBJ2-7; V: TRBV4-3; CDR3: ASSQDEGAYEQY
D: TRBD2; J: TRBJ2-1; V: TRBV6-4; CDR3: ASSPRGGAYNEQF
D: -; J: TRBJ2-7; V: TRBV6-5; CDR3: ASSYSRVTSYEQY
D: -; J: TRBJ1-1; V: TRBV19; CDR3: ASNPTGPNTEAF
D: TRBD1; J: TRBJ1-5; V: TRBV27; CDR3: ASSTGQPNQPQH
D: TRBD1; J: TRBJ2-7; V: TRBV5-1; CDR3: ASSRDSPYEQY
D: TRBD1; J: TRBJ1-4; V: TRBV3-1/TRBV3-2; CDR3: ASSHRQGEGEKLF
D: TRBD1; J: TRBJ1-2; V: TRBV5-6; CDR3: ASRDRAGYGYT
D: -; J: TRBJ1-4; V: TRBV12-5; CDR3: ASGLEASNEKLF
D: TRBD1; J: TRBJ1-1; V: TRBV7-6; CDR3: ASSLETGALNTEAF
D: TRBD1; J: TRBJ1-1; V: TRBV5-1; CDR3: ASSHWTGGNTEAF
D: -; J: TRBJ2-3; V: TRBV19; CDR3: ASSWGGPDTQY
D: TRBD2; J: TRBJ2-3; V: TRBV7-9; CDR3: ASSPTSGSGTDTQY
D: -; J: TRBJ1-2; V: TRBV5-4; CDR3: ASSLAGQNYGYT
D: TRBD1; J: TRBJ1-5; V: TRBV27; CDR3: ASSLGPRGNQPQH
D: TRBD1; J: TRBJ1-5; V: TRBV5-6; CDR3: ASSQGQADQPQH
D: TRBD2; J: TRBJ2-3; V: TRBV9; CDR3: ASEGGGTQY
D: -; J: TRBJ2-3; V: TRBV19; CDR3: ASSIRVRTDTQY
D: -; J: TRBJ2-2; V: TRBV7-7; CDR3: ASSPSIPNTGELF
D: -; J: TRBJ2-7; V: TRBV7-2; CDR3: ASSLGTTYEQY
D: -; J: TRBJ1-2; V: TRBV11-2; CDR3: ASSLSGGYGYT
D: -; J: TRBJ1-4; V: TRBV18; CDR3: ASSPPPAGAEKLF
D: -; J: TRBJ1-2; V: TRBV19; CDR3: ASSILPGTLNYGYT
D: -; J: TRBJ1-2; V: TRBV12-3/TRBV12-4; CDR3: ASSLSGRGYT
D: TRBD2; J: TRBJ2-1; V: TRBV7-9; CDR3: ASSPRPAGSPYNEQF
D: -; J: TRBJ1-6; V: TRBV19; CDR3: ASSILGITGSNSPLH
D: -; J: TRBJ1-1; V: TRBV5-4; CDR3: ASSRSAEITEAF
D: -; J: TRBJ1-1; V: TRBV27; CDR3: ASSKQGNTEAF
D: TRBD1; J: TRBJ2-1; V: TRBV5-8; CDR3: ASSLGDRAYNEQF
D: -; J: TRBJ1-4; V: TRBV3-1/TRBV3-2; CDR3: ASSQDALTTNEKLF
D: TRBD1; J: TRBJ1-5; V: TRBV5-5; CDR3: ASSLGTGGNQPQH
D: TRBD2; J: TRBJ2-3; V: TRBV5-6; CDR3: ASSLRLAGTMTDTQY
D: -; J: TRBJ2-1; V: TRBV24-1; CDR3: ATSVSGGTHEQF
D: -; J: TRBJ1-5; V: TRBV28; CDR3: ASSVAGGAYQPQH
D: -; J: TRBJ1-2; V: TRBV5-1; CDR3: ASSLGQNYGYT
D: -; J: TRBJ1-5; V: TRBV6-1; CDR3: ASSETPGSNQPQH
D: TRBD1; J: TRBJ1-6; V: TRBV9; CDR3: ASSVGTGGGNSPLH
D: TRBD2; J: TRBJ2-7; V: TRBV6-4; CDR3: ASSETSGVGEQY
D: -; J: TRBJ1-5; V: TRBV6-2/TRBV6-3; CDR3: ASSYSRAVGQPQH
D: -; J: TRBJ2-1; V: TRBV11-2; CDR3: ASSLDPGSSYNEQF
D: -; J: TRBJ1-4; V: TRBV15; CDR3: ATSRGSDSEKLF
D: TRBD2; J: TRBJ2-3; V: TRBV2; CDR3: ASMASGPVGTQY